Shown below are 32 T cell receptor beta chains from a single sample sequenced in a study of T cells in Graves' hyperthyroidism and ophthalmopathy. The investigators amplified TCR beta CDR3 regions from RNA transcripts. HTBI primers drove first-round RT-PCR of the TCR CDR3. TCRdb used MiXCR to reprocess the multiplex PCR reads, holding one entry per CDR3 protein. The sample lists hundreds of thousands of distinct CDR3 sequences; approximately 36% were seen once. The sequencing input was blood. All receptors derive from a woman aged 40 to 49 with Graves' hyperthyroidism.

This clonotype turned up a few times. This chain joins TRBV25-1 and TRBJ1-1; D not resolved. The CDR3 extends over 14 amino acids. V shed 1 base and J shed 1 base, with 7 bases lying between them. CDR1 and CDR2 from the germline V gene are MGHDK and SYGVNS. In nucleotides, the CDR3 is TGTGCCAGCAGTGAATGGACGGAGAACACTGAAGCTTTCTTT. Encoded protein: CASSEWTENTEAFF.

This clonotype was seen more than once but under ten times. Here the CDR3 DNA reads TGTGCCAGCACCACAGGTTGGACAGACAATTCACCCCTCCACTTT. Translated, it gives CASTTGWTDNSPLHF. The chain uses TRBV6-6 and TRBJ1-6; a possible D gene is TRBD1 (6 bases). V was pared by 7 bases and J by 7 bases, with 17 bases between. CDR1 and CDR2 from the germline V gene are MNHNY and SVGAGI (reference sequence). The CDR3 consists of 15 residues.

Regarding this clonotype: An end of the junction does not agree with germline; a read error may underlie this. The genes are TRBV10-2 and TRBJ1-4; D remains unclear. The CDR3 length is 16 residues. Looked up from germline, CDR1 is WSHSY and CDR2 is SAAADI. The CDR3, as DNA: TGCGCCAGCAGAGATCCGGGGTCCGCAACTAGTGAAAAACTGTTTTTT. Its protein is CASRDPGSATSEKLFF.

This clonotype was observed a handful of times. Written as DNA, the CDR3 is TGTGCCAGCTTAGCCTATAGCAATCAGCCCCAGCATTTT. Amino acid sequence: CASLAYSNQPQHF. V and J are TRBV6-6 and TRBJ1-5; D gene uncertain. V lost 8 bases and J lost 0, with 8 bases in between. In germline, CDR1 is MNHNY, CDR2 SVGAGI (reference sequence). This CDR3 spans 13 amino acids.

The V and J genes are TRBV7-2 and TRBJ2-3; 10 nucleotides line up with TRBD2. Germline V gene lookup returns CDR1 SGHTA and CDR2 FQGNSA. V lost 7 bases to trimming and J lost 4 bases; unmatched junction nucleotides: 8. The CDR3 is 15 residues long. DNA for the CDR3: TGTGCCAGCAAAGGGCTAGCGGGGGCCTCAGATACGCAGTATTTT. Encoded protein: CASKGLAGASDTQYF.

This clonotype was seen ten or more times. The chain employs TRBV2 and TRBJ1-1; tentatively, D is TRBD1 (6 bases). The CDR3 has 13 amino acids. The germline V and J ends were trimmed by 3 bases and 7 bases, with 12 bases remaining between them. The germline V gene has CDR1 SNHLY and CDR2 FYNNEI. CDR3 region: CASSDRGLDEAFF. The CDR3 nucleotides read TGTGCCAGCAGTGACAGGGGCTTGGATGAAGCTTTCTTT.

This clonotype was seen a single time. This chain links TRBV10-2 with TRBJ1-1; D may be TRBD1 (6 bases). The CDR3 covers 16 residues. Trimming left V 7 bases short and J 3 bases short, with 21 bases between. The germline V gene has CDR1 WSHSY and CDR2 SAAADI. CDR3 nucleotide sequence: TGCGCCAGCACGGAGGGGGGCGGCGGTCTTGACACTGAAGCTTTCTTT. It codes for CASTEGGGGLDTEAFF.

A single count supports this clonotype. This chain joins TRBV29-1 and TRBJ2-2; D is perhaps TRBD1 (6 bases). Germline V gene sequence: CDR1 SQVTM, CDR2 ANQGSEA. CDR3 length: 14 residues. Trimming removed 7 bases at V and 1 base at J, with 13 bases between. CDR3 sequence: CSARTDLNTGELFF. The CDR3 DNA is TGCAGCGCCCGGACAGACCTGAACACCGGGGAGCTGTTTTTT.

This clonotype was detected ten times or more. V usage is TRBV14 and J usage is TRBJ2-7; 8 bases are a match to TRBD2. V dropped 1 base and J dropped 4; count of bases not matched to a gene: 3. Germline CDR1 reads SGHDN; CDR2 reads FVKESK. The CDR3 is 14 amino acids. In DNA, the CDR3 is TGTGCCAGCAGCCAAGCGGGAGGGCCTTACGAGCAGTACTTC. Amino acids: CASSQAGGPYEQYF.

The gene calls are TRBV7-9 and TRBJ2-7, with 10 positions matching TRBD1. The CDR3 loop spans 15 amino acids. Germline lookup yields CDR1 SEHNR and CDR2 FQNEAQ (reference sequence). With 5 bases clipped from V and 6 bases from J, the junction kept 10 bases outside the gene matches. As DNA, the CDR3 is TGTGCCAGCAGCCACCGGGACAGGGGCCCCCTCGAGCAGTACTTC. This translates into CASSHRDRGPLEQYF.

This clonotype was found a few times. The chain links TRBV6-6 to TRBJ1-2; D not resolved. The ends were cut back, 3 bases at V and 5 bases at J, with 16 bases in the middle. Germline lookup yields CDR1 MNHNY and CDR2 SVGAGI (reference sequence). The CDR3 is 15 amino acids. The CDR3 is CASSYSQTVGYGYTF. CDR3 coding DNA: TGTGCCAGCAGTTATAGTCAGACCGTCGGGTATGGCTACACCTTC.

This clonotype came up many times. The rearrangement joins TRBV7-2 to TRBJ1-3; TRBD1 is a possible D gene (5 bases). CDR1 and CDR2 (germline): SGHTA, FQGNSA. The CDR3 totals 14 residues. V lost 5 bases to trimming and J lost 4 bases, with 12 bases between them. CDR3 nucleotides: TGTGCCAGCAGCCGTGCAGGGAGAGGAAACACCATATATTTT. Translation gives CASSRAGRGNTIYF.

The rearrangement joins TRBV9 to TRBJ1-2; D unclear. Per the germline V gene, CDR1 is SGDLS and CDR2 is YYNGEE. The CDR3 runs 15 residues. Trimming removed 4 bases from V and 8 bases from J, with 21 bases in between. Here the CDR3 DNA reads TGTGCCAGCAGCCTCCTCCCGGGGTGGACGGGGGGCTACACCTTC. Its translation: CASSLLPGWTGGYTF.

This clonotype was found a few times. The CDR3 nucleotides read TGCAGTGCTAGGACTACGACTAGTTACGGAAACATTCAGTACTTC. Amino acid sequence: CSARTTTSYGNIQYF. This chain joins TRBV20-1 and TRBJ2-5, with D maybe TRBD2 (6 bases). The DNA matches TRBJ2-4 better at its end, which makes the J call doubtful. Germline loops: CDR1 DFQATT, CDR2 SNEGSKA (reference sequence). The CDR3 covers 15 residues.

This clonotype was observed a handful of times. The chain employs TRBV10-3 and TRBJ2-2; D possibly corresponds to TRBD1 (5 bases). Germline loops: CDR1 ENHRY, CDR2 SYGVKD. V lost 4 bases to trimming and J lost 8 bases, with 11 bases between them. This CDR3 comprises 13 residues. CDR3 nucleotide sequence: TGTGCCATCAGTGGGGGCAGGGCTGGGGAGCTGTTTTTT. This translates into CAISGGRAGELFF.

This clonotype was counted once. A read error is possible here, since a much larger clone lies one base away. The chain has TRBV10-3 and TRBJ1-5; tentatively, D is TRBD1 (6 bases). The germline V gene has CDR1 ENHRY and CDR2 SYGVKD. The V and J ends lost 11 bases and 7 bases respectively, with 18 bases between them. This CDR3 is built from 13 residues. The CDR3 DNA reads TGTGCCTTCGCAGCAGGGGAGCCCCAGCCCCAGCATTTT. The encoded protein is CAFAAGEPQPQHF.

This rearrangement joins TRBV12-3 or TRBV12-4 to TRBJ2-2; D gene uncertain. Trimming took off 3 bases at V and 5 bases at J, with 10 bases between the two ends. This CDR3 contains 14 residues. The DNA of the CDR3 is TGTGCCAGCAGTTTTGACGCGCTAACCGGGGAGCTGTTTTTT. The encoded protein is CASSFDALTGELFF.

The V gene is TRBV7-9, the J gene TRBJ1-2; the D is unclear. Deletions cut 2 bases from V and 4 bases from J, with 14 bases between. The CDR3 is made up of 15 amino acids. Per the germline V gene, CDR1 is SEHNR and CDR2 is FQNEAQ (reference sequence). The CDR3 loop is CASSLSVGMIYGYTF. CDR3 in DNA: TGTGCCAGCAGCTTAAGCGTGGGAATGATCTATGGCTACACCTTC.

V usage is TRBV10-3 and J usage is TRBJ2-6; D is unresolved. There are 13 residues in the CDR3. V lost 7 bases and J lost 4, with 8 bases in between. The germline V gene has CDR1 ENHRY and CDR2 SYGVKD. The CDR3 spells CAINGAGANVLTF. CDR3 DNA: TGTGCCATCAACGGAGCGGGGGCCAACGTCCTGACTTTC.

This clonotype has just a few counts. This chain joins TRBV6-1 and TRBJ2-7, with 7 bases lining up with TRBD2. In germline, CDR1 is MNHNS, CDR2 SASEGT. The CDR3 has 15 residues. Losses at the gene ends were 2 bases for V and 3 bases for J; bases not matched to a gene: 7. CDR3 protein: CASSELPGTIYEQYF. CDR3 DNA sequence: TGTGCCAGCAGTGAACTCCCCGGGACTATCTACGAGCAGTACTTC.

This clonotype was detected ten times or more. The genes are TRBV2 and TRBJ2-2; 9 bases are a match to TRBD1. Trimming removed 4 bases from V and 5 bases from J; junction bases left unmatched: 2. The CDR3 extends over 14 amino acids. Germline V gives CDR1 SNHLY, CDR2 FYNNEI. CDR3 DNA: TGTGCCAGCAGTGTGGACAGGGGAACCGGGGAGCTGTTTTTT. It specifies CASSVDRGTGELFF.

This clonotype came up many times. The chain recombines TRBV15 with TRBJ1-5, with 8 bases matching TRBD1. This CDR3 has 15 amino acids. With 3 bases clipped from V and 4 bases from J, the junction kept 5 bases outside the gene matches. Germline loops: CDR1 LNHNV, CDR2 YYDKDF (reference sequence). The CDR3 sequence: CATSSQTGVNQPQHF. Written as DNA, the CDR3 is TGTGCCACCAGCAGTCAGACAGGGGTGAATCAGCCCCAGCATTTT.

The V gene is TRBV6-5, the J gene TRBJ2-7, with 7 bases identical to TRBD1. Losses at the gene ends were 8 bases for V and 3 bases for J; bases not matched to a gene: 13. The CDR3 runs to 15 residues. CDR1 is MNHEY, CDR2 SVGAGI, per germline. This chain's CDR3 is CASLNGRDRNYEQYF. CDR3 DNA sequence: TGTGCCAGCCTCAACGGACGGGACAGAAACTACGAGCAGTACTTC.

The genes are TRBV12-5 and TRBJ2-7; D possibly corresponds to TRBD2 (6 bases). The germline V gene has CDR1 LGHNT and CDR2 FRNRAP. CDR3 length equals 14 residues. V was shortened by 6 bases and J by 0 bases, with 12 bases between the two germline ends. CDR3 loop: CASGLGLASYEQYF. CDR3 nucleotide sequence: TGTGCTAGTGGCCTGGGACTGGCCTCCTACGAGCAGTACTTC. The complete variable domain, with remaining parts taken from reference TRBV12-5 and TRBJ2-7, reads DARVTQTPRHKVTEMGQEVTMRCQPILGHNTVFWYRQTMMQGLELLAYFRNRAPLDDSGMPKDRFSAEMPDATLATLKIQPSEPRDSAVYFCASGLGLASYEQYFGPGTRLTVT.

The CDR3 reads CASSRRQIYGYTF. DNA of the CDR3: TGTGCCAGTAGTAGGAGACAGATCTATGGCTACACCTTC. The chain employs TRBV19 and TRBJ1-2, with a tentative D call TRBD1 (5 bases). Germline CDR1 reads LNHDA; CDR2 reads SQIVND (reference sequence). V gave up 4 bases and J gave up 4 bases, with 10 bases separating them. CDR3 size: 13 residues. The full variable domain, with the rest looked up from reference TRBV19 and TRBJ1-2, is DGGITQSPKYLFRKEGQNVTLSCEQNLNHDAMYWYRQDPGQGLRLIYYSQIVNDFQKGDIAEGYSVSREKKESFPLTVTSAQKNPTAFYLCASSRRQIYGYTFGSGTRLTVV.

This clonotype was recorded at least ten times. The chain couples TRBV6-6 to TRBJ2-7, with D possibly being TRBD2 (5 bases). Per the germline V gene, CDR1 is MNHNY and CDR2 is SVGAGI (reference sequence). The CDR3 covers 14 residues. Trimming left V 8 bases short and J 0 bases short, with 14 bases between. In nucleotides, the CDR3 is TGTGCCAGCTGGGGAGCCCCCGACTCCTACGAGCAGTACTTC. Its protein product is CASWGAPDSYEQYF.

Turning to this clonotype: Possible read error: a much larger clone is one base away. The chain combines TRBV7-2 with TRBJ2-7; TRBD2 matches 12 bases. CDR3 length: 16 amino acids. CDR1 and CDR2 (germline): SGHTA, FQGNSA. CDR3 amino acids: CANSLLLAGGVYEQYF. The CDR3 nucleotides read TGTGCCAACAGCTTATTGCTAGCGGGAGGGGTCTACGAGCAGTACTTC.

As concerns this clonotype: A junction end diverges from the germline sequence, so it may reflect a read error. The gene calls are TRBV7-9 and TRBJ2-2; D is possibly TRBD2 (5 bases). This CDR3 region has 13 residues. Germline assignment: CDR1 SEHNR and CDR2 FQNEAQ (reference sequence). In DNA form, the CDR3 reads TGTGCCAGCAGTCCTCCCGGGATGAGGGAGCCGTTTTTT. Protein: CASSPPGMREPFF.

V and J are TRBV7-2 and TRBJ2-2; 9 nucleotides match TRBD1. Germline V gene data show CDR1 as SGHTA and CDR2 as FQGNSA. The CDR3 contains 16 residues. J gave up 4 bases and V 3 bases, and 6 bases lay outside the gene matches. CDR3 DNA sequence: TGTGCCAGCAGCTTTACATTGGACAGGGGCACCGGGGAGCTGTTTTTT. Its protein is CASSFTLDRGTGELFF.

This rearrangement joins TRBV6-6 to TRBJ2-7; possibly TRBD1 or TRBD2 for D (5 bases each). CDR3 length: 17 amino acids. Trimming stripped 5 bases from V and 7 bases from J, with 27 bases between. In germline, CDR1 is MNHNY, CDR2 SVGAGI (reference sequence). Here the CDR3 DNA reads TGTGCCAGCAGTGACCCTGGTGGGGCCCAGAGGGCTCGGGAGCAGTACTTC. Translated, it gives CASSDPGGAQRAREQYF.

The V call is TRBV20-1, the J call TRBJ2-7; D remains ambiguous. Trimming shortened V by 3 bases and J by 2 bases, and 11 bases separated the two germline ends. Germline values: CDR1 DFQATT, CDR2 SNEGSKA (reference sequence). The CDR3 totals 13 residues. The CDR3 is CSASMATTYEQYF. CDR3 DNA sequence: TGCAGTGCTAGTATGGCAACTACCTACGAGCAGTACTTC.

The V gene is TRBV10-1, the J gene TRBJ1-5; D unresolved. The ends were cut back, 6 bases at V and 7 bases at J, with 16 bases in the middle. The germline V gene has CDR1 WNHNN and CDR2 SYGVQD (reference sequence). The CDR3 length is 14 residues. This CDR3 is CASSEGGEGQPQHF. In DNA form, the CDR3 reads TGCGCCAGCAGCGAAGGCGGGGAAGGCCAGCCCCAGCATTTT.